Presented here are 9 T cell receptor beta chains from one specimen sequenced in a study of cytomegalovirus exposure and HLA in healthy donors. The PCR ran on 60 Vbeta and 13 Jbeta primers. Libraries were prepared by immunoSEQ multiplex PCR; TCRdb keeps only in-frame clonotypes and omits some of them. Its listing shows 120,000 to 150,000 clones. The sequencing sample was made of PBMCs. The origin of the receptors is a man between 40 and 49 years old in good health and CMV-seronegative.

The gene calls are TRBV4-3 and TRBJ1-5; D is unclear. In germline, CDR1 is LGHNA, CDR2 YSLEER. This CDR3 contains 14 residues. Trimming took 0 bases from V and 3 from J, leaving 6 bases between them. CDR3 coding DNA: TGCGCCAGCAGCCAAGAGCAGTACAATCAGCCCCAGCATTTT. This sequence encodes CASSQEQYNQPQHF.

V is TRBV6-5 and J is TRBJ2-5; tentatively, D is TRBD1 (5 bases). This CDR3 has 15 residues. CDR1 is MNHEY, CDR2 SVGAGI, per germline. Trimming cost V 2 bases and J 2 bases, with 12 bases left between them. The CDR3 bases are TGTGCCAGCAGTTACAAGGCAGGGCATCAAGAGACCCAGTACTTC. Translating gives CASSYKAGHQETQYF.

This rearrangement joins TRBV15 to TRBJ1-4; 7 nucleotides align to TRBD1. V gave up 5 bases and J gave up 5 bases; unmatched junction bases: 5. The CDR3 is 14 residues long. Germline values: CDR1 LNHNV, CDR2 YYDKDF (reference sequence). For the CDR3, the DNA is TGTGCCACCAGCTCTGGGACAGTAAATGAAAAACTGTTTTTT. Protein: CATSSGTVNEKLFF.

CDR3 protein: CASSIIGRGEDQPQHF. The DNA for the CDR3 is TGTGCCAGTAGTATTATAGGCAGGGGCGAAGATCAGCCCCAGCATTTT. This chain joins TRBV19 and TRBJ1-5, with D maybe TRBD1 (6 bases). The germline V gene encodes CDR1 LNHDA and CDR2 SQIVND (reference sequence). This CDR3 has 16 residues. Trimming left V 3 bases short and J 5 bases short, with 17 bases between.

With regard to this clone: Other DNA sequences in the same sample also yield this CDR3. The chain joins TRBV28 to TRBJ1-5; TRBD1 agrees at 7 bases. The germline CDR1 and CDR2 sequences are MDHEN and SYDVKM. V was clipped by 5 bases and J by 5 bases; unmatched bases: 6. CDR3 length equals 14 residues. CDR3 DNA sequence: TGTGCCAGCAGTCCGGGACAGAACCATCAGCCCCAGCATTTT. It codes for CASSPGQNHQPQHF. The whole variable domain, remainder taken from reference TRBV28 and TRBJ1-5, is DVKVTQSSRYLVKRTGEKVFLECVQDMDHENMFWYRQDPGLGLRLIYFSYDVKMKEKGDIPEGYSVSREKKERFSLILESASTNQTSMYLCASSPGQNHQPQHFGDGTRLSIL.

This sequence joins TRBV6-6 and TRBJ1-1; 9 nucleotides line up with TRBD1. This CDR3 is built from 15 residues. With V trimmed by 0 bases and J by 1 base, 0 bases remained unmatched. From germline, CDR1 is MNHNY and CDR2 SVGAGI (reference sequence). The CDR3 nucleotides read TGTGCCAGCAGTTACTCGGACAGGGGGAACACTGAAGCTTTCTTT. Its translation: CASSYSDRGNTEAFF.

V and J are TRBV6-5 and TRBJ2-6; perhaps TRBD1 as D (5 bases). Germline V gives CDR1 MNHEY, CDR2 SVGAGI. V was pared by 3 bases and J by 2 bases, with 8 bases between. This CDR3 has 15 residues. In DNA form, the CDR3 reads TGTGCCAGCAGTTATTTGGGGCCTGGGGCCAACGTCCTGACTTTC. It is translated as CASSYLGPGANVLTF.

CDR3 residues: CASSPPAGANVLTF. CDR3 in DNA: TGTGCCAGCTCACCCCCCGCTGGGGCCAACGTCCTGACTTTC. The chain has TRBV18 and TRBJ2-6; D is unclear. CDR1 and CDR2 from the germline V gene are KGHSH and LQKENI. The CDR3 spans 14 residues. Trimming took off 3 bases at V and 2 bases at J, with 5 bases between the two ends.

The J gene is TRBJ1-2, the V gene TRBV10-3, with D possibly TRBD1 on 6 matching bases. V shed 3 bases and J shed 0 bases, with 11 bases lying between them. CDR1 and CDR2 (germline): ENHRY, SYGVKD. The CDR3 loop spans 15 amino acids. CDR3 bases: TGTGCCATCAGTGACAGGGGCCGAGCTAACTATGGCTACACCTTC. Encoded protein: CAISDRGRANYGYTF.